The 6 T cell receptor beta chains listed next were all sequenced from one sample in a study of cytomegalovirus exposure and HLA in healthy donors. The data were produced by immunoSEQ multiplex PCR, yet TCRdb's version contains in-frame clones alone and is incomplete. The sample consists of approximately 76,000 clones, approximately 95% of them appearing once. Sequencing was done on a sample of PBMCs. These TCRs come from a woman between 18 and 29 years old in good health and CMV-seronegative.

The chain recombines TRBV9 with TRBJ1-2; 7 bases fit TRBD1. The CDR3 has 15 amino acids. Germline CDR1 SGDLS, CDR2 YYNGEE. The V segment lost 0 bases and the J segment 4 bases; nucleotides outside the gene matches: 6. CDR3 residues: CASSVAPGQVYGYTF. CDR3 in DNA: TGTGCCAGCAGCGTAGCCCCCGGACAGGTCTATGGCTACACCTTC.

This rearrangement joins TRBV11-2 to TRBJ1-5, with 10 positions matching TRBD1. Germline V gene data show CDR1 as SGHAT and CDR2 as FQNNGV. J was trimmed by 0 bases and V by 0 bases; bases with no gene match: 11. This CDR3 spans 20 amino acids. CDR3 DNA sequence: TGTGCCAGCAGCTTAGATCCTGACAGGGGGCTAAAGAGTAGCAATCAGCCCCAGCATTTT. Its translation is CASSLDPDRGLKSSNQPQHF.

This chain uses TRBV5-8 with TRBJ2-5; 9 bases map to TRBD2. The CDR3 is 16 residues long. The J segment lost 0 bases and the V segment lost 4 bases, leaving 7 bases of the junction unmatched. Germline values: CDR1 SGHTS, CDR2 YDEGEE. The chain's CDR3 is CASSIGLATYQETQYF. The CDR3 DNA is TGTGCCAGCAGCATCGGACTAGCGACGTACCAAGAGACCCAGTACTTC.

V gene TRBV27 combines with J gene TRBJ2-5, with TRBD1 matching 10 bases. V lost 3 bases to trimming and J lost 1 base; unmatched junction nucleotides: 5. Germline CDR1 is MNHEY and CDR2 is SMNVEV (reference sequence). The CDR3 is 16 residues long. CDR3 nucleotide sequence: TGTGCCAGCAGTTTTCGGACAGGGGGGATCCAAGAGACCCAGTACTTC. Amino acids: CASSFRTGGIQETQYF.

The rearrangement uses TRBV11-2 and TRBJ2-1; D perhaps matches TRBD2 (6 bases). Germline CDR1 reads SGHAT; CDR2 reads FQNNGV. The CDR3 is 13 amino acids. The germline V and J ends were trimmed by 7 bases and 4 bases, with 11 bases remaining between them. DNA of the CDR3: TGTGCCAGCACCACCGGGACTTACAATGAGCAGTTCTTC. Amino acid sequence: CASTTGTYNEQFF.

The rearrangement links TRBV6-5 to TRBJ1-5; no reliable D call. V was cut by 4 bases and J by 4 bases, with 5 bases left in between. The CDR3 has 12 amino acids. Germline CDR1 and CDR2: MNHEY and SVGAGI. The CDR3: CASSLVNQPQHF. The CDR3 DNA sequence: TGTGCCAGCAGTTTAGTGAATCAGCCCCAGCATTTT.